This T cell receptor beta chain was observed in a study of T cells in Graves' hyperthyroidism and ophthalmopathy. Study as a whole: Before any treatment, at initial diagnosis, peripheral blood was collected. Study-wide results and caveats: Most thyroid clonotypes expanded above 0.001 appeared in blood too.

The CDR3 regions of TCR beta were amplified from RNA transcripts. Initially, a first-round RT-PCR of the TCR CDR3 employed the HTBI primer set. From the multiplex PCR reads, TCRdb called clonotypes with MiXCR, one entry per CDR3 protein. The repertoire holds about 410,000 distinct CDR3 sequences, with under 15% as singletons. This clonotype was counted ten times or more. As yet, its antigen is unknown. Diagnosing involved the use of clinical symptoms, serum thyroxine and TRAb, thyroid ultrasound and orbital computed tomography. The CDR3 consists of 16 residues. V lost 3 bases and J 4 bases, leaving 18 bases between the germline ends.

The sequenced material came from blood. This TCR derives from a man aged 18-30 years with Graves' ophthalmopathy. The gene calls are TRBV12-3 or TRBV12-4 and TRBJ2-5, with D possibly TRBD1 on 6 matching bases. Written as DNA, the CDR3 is TGTGCCAGCAGTTTTTTGTACAGGGAGTCTAGAGAGACCCAGTACTTC. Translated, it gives CASSFLYRESRETQYF.